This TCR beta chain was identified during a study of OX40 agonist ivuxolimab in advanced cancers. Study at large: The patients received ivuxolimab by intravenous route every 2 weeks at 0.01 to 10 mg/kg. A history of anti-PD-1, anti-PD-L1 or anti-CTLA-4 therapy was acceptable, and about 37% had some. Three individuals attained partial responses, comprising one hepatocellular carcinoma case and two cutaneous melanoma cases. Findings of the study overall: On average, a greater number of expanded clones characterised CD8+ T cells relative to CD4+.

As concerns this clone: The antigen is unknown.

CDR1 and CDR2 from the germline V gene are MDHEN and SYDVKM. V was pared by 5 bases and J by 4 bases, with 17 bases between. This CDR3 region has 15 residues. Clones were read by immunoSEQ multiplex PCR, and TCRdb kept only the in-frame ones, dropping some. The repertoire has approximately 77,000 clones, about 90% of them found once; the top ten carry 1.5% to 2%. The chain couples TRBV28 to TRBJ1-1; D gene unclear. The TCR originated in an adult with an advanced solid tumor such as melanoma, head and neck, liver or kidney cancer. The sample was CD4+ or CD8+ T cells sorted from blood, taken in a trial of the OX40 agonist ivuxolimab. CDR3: CASSPGSLRSTEAFF. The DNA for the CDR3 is TGTGCCAGCAGTCCAGGCTCGTTAAGAAGCACTGAAGCTTTCTTT.